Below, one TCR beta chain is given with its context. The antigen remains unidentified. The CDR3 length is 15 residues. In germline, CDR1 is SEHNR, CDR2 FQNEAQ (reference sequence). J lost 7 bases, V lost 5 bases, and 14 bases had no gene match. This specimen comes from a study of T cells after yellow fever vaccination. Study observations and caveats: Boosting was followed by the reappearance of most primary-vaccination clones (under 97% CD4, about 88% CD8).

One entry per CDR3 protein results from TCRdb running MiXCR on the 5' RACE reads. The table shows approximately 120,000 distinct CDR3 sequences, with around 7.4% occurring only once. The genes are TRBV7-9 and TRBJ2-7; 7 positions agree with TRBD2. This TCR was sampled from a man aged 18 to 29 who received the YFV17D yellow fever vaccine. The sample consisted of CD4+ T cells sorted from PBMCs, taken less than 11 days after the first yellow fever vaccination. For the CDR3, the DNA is TGTGCCAGCAGCCGGCCCCACGCGGGGGAAGGGGAGCAGTACTTC. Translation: CASSRPHAGEGEQYF. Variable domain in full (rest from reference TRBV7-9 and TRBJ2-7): DTGVSQNPRHKITKRGQNVTFRCDPISEHNRLYWYRQTLGQGPEFLTYFQNEAQLEKSRLLSDRFSAERPKGSFSTLEIQRTEQGDSAMYLCASSRPHAGEGEQYFGPGTRLTVT.